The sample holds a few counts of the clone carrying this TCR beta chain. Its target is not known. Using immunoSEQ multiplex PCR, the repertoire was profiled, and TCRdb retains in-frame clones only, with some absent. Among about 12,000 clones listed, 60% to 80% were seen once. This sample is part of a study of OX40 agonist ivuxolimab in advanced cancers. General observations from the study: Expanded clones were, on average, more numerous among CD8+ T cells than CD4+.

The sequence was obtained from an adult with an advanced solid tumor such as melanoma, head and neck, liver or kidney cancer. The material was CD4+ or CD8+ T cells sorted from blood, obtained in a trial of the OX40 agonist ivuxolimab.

The CDR3 here is CASSSVASGSSEQFF. CDR3 DNA: TGTGCCAGCAGCTCAGTGGCTAGCGGGAGTTCTGAGCAGTTCTTC. The chain uses TRBV7-3 and TRBJ2-1; 10 bases align to TRBD2. J gave up 9 bases and V 4 bases, and 9 bases lay outside the gene matches. CDR3 length: 15 residues. Germline V gene data show CDR1 as SGHTA and CDR2 as FQGTGA. The full variable domain, rest sourced from reference TRBV7-3 and TRBJ2-1, is GAGVSQTPSNKVTEKGKYVELRCDPISGHTALYWYRQSLGQGPEFLIYFQGTGAADDSGLPNDRFFAVRPEGSVSTLKIQRTERGDSAVYLCASSSVASGSSEQFFGPGTRLTVL.